Listed below are T cell receptor beta chains from one sample, sequenced in a study of blood T cell repertoires in COVID-19. Measured with immunoSEQ multiplex PCR; TCRdb has only the in-frame clones, and not every one. The sample contains over 60,000 clones, 85% to 90% of which appear only once. Sequencing used peripheral blood. The receptors shown here come from a woman aged 80 or over with active or convalescent COVID-19. CDR3s include the opening cysteine and the closing phenylalanine or tryptophan. Each record gives: CDR3 length, D gene, V gene, J gene, clone size, CDR3 DNA, CDR3 protein. A D gene is named only where the DNA matches it firmly. Clone size appears in some rows only: once, few, many, or a class for an expanded clone.

13,NA,TRBV25-1,TRBJ1-2,NA,TGTGCCAGCAGACGGACAGCCGCGGATGGCTACACCTTC,CASRRTAADGYTF
13,NA,TRBV7-9,TRBJ2-2,NA,TGTGCCAGCAGCTTCGGGGGCACCGGGGAGCTGTTTTTT,CASSFGGTGELFF
16,TRBD2,TRBV6-5,TRBJ2-7,NA,TGTGCCAGCAGTTACGCATCAGGCGCGGGGGCCTACGAGCAGTACTTC,CASSYASGAGAYEQYF
13,TRBD1,TRBV29-1,TRBJ1-4,NA,TGCAGCGTTGGTCACAGGGGGAGGGAAAAACTGTTTTTT,CSVGHRGREKLFF
15,NA,TRBV9,TRBJ2-7,few,TGTGCCAGCAGCCCCCAGGCAGGGGTTGTCTACGAGCAGTACTTC,CASSPQAGVVYEQYF
15,TRBD1,TRBV28,TRBJ1-1,NA,TGTGCCAGCGATGAACCATACGGGACAGGGACAGAAGCTTTCTTT,CASDEPYGTGTEAFF
13,NA,TRBV6-1,TRBJ1-5,NA,TGTGCCAGCAGTGAGGTGACAAATCAGCCCCAGCATTTT,CASSEVTNQPQHF
14,NA,TRBV7-8,TRBJ1-1,once,TGTGCCAGCAGCTTTCGGGTCCCGAACACTGAAGCTTTCTTT,CASSFRVPNTEAFF
16,TRBD1,TRBV9,TRBJ2-1,NA,TGTGCCAGCAGCGTAGAGGGACAGGGGGCTTACAATGAGCAGTTCTTC,CASSVEGQGAYNEQFF
12,NA,TRBV7-8,TRBJ2-7,NA,TGTGCCAGCAGCTCAAACAGGGACGAGCAGTACTTC,CASSSNRDEQYF
15,TRBD1,TRBV9,TRBJ1-3,NA,TGTGCCAGCAGCGGCGAAACAGGGGCTGGAAACACCATATATTTT,CASSGETGAGNTIYF
13,NA,TRBV12-3/TRBV12-4,TRBJ1-2,few,TGTGCCAGCAGTTTCCTGGGAGGCTATGGCTACACCTTC,CASSFLGGYGYTF
14,TRBD1,TRBV30,TRBJ1-6,once,TGTGCCCGAAAGCCCCGGGACAGGGTATCACCCCTCCACTTT,CARKPRDRVSPLHF
12,TRBD1,TRBV10-3,TRBJ1-1,NA,TGTGCCATCAGTTCGACAGGGGCGGAAGCTTTCTTT,CAISSTGAEAFF
15,TRBD1,TRBV6-6,TRBJ2-1,NA,TGTGCCAGCAGTGAGACCGGGACAGGGTTCGATGAGCAGTTCTTC,CASSETGTGFDEQFF
13,NA,TRBV12-3/TRBV12-4,TRBJ1-5,NA,TGTGCCAGCAGTTTGGGCAGGGTCCAGCCCCAGCATTTT,CASSLGRVQPQHF
14,NA,TRBV5-5,TRBJ1-1,NA,TGTGCCAGCAGCTTACAGGGAGTTAGTCCTGAAGCTTTCTTT,CASSLQGVSPEAFF
16,NA,TRBV5-4,TRBJ2-4,NA,TGTGCCAGCAGCTTGGGTGGCGGGGTAGCCAAAAACATTCAGTACTTC,CASSLGGGVAKNIQYF
18,TRBD1,TRBV14,TRBJ1-5,NA,TGTGCCAGCAGCCTACAACGAAAGGCAGGGGGCCGCAATCAGCCCCAGCATTTT,CASSLQRKAGGRNQPQHF
14,TRBD1,TRBV10-1,TRBJ2-1,few,TGCGCCAGCAGTGAGGGGACAGGGCACAATGAGCAGTTCTTC,CASSEGTGHNEQFF
18,TRBD2,TRBV7-2,TRBJ2-5,NA,TGTGCCAGCAGCCCCAGGACTAGCGGGGGGCCCGGATGGGAGACCCAGTACTTC,CASSPRTSGGPGWETQYF
15,NA,TRBV7-2,TRBJ2-3,NA,TGTGCCAGCAGCTTCCAGGATGGGGCCACAGATACGCAGTATTTT,CASSFQDGATDTQYF
14,NA,TRBV14,TRBJ2-1,NA,TGTGCCAGCAGCCCCTACTTAAATAGCAATGAGCAGTTCTTC,CASSPYLNSNEQFF
16,NA,TRBV19,TRBJ2-3,NA,TGTGCCAGTAGTATTAGCGCTGACAGGAGCACAGATACGCAGTATTTT,CASSISADRSTDTQYF
16,TRBD2,TRBV7-8,TRBJ2-5,NA,TGTGCCAGCAGCTTAGGTAGCGGGGGGTACAGAGAGACCCAGTACTTC,CASSLGSGGYRETQYF
14,TRBD1,TRBV29-1,TRBJ1-1,NA,TGCAGCGTTTCCCTGACAGGGCCTCCTGTTGAAGCTTTCTTT,CSVSLTGPPVEAFF
15,TRBD1,TRBV5-1,TRBJ1-2,NA,TGCGCCAGCAGCCCCTTGGGACAGGGCATCGGAGGCTACACCTTC,CASSPLGQGIGGYTF
15,TRBD1,TRBV6-1,TRBJ2-1,NA,TGTGCCAGCAGTGAGACCGGGACAGGGTTCGATGAGCAGTTCTTC,CASSETGTGFDEQFF
15,NA,TRBV6-2/TRBV6-3,TRBJ1-5,NA,TGTGCCAGCAGTTACTGGGCGGGGAGCAATCAGCCCCAGCATTTT,CASSYWAGSNQPQHF
13,NA,TRBV2,TRBJ1-2,NA,TGTGCCAGCAGTGAAGAAGTAGGGGGAATATACACCTTC,CASSEEVGGIYTF
16,NA,TRBV27,TRBJ2-3,NA,TGTGCCAGCAGTTACGAAGAAACCCGAGTCCCAGATACGCAGTATTTT,CASSYEETRVPDTQYF
16,TRBD2,TRBV7-2,TRBJ2-2,NA,TGTGCCAGCAGCTTTATAGCGGGGGGGGACACCGGGGAGCTGTTTTTT,CASSFIAGGDTGELFF
14,NA,TRBV5-1,TRBJ2-1,NA,TGCGCCAGCAGAAATACCGGGACACCCAATGAGCAGTTCTTC,CASRNTGTPNEQFF
13,NA,TRBV18,TRBJ1-1,NA,TGTGCCAGCTCACCTTACATCGATTCTGAAGCTTTCTTT,CASSPYIDSEAFF
16,TRBD1,TRBV15,TRBJ1-6,NA,TGTGCCACCAGCAGGGGGACAGGGGGCGGCAATTCACCCCTCCACTTT,CATSRGTGGGNSPLHF
24,NA,TRBV3-1/TRBV3-2,TRBJ1-2,NA,TGTGCCAGCAGCCCCACCCCCCCGGGGCCTCCGCCACCAACACCAGGGAGGGTCGACTATGGCTACACCTTC,CASSPTPPGPPPPTPGRVDYGYTF
14,TRBD1,TRBV2,TRBJ2-1,few,TGTGCCAGGAACCGACAGGGCAGAGGCAATGAGCAGTTCTTC,CARNRQGRGNEQFF
14,TRBD1,TRBV3-1/TRBV3-2,TRBJ1-1,NA,TGTGCCAGCAGCCTAGGGACAGTCGCGTCTGAAGCTTTCTTT,CASSLGTVASEAFF
12,TRBD2,TRBV9,TRBJ2-1,NA,TGTGCCAGCGGGACTAGCGTCAATGAGCAGTTCTTC,CASGTSVNEQFF
16,NA,TRBV13,TRBJ1-5,NA,TGTGCCAGCAGCTTACTCCCACACGACAGAAATCAGCCCCAGCATTTT,CASSLLPHDRNQPQHF
17,TRBD2,TRBV7-9,TRBJ2-1,NA,TGTGCCAGCAGCTTAGCGTCGGGCGGGGGGGCCTACAATGAGCAGTTCTTC,CASSLASGGGAYNEQFF
14,NA,TRBV27,TRBJ2-3,NA,TGTGCCAGCAGTTTAAGACTACACTCAGATACGCAGTATTTT,CASSLRLHSDTQYF